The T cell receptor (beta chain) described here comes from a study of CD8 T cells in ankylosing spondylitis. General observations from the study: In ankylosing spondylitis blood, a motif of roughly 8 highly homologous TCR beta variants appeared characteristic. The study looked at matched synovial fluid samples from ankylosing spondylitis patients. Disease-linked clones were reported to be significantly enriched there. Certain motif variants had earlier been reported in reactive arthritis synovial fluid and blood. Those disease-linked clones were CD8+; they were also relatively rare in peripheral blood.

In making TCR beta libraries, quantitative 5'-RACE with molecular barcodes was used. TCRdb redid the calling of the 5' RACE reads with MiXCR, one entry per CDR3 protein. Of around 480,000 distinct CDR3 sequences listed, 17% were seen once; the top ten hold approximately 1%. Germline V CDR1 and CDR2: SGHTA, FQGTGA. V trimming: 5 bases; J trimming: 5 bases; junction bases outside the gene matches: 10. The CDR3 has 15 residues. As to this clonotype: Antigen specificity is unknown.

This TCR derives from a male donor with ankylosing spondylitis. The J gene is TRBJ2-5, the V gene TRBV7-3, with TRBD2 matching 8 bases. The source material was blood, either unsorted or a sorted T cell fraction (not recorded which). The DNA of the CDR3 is TGTGCCAGCAGCCCAAGGACTAGCTCAAGGGAGACCCAGTACTTC. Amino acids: CASSPRTSSRETQYF.